This is a list of T cell receptor beta chains from one sample in a study of beta chain features in type 1 diabetes. Generated by immunoSEQ multiplex PCR, the TCRdb table keeps only in-frame clones and is missing some. The profile shows approximately 300,000 clones, 11% of them singletons. The material sequenced was naive CD4+ T cells from blood. These receptors were taken from a woman aged 25 to 39 in good health. The CDR3 runs from the conserved cysteine through the conserved F or W. The D gene is left open where the match is weak. Some rows mark clone size as missing; the rest say once, few, many or name a class of expanded clone.

d_call	v_call	j_call	cdr3_length	clone_size	cdr3_aa	cdr3_nt
TRBD2	TRBV2	TRBJ2-5	15	few	CASRQTSAVGETQYF	TGTGCCAGCAGGCAGACTAGCGCGGTCGGGGAGACCCAGTACTTC
.	TRBV5-6	TRBJ2-3	14	.	CASSLRGNTDTQYF	TGTGCCAGCAGCTTGAGGGGGAATACAGATACGCAGTATTTT
TRBD2	TRBV9	TRBJ2-1	15	few	CASSVTSGSPHEQFF	TGTGCCAGCAGCGTTACTAGCGGGAGCCCCCATGAGCAGTTCTTC
TRBD2	TRBV28	TRBJ2-7	15	few	CASRGLAGTSYEQYF	TGTGCCAGCAGGGGACTAGCGGGGACTTCCTACGAGCAGTACTTC
.	TRBV6-4	TRBJ2-3	14	.	CASSEPGVADTQYF	TGTGCCAGCAGTGAACCAGGGGTGGCAGATACGCAGTATTTT
.	TRBV7-9	TRBJ2-7	11	few	CASSLRYEQYF	TGTGCCAGCAGCTTGAGATACGAGCAGTACTTC
TRBD1	TRBV27	TRBJ1-2	16	few	CASSKTGTGGWYGYTF	TGTGCCAGCAGTAAGACCGGGACAGGGGGTTGGTATGGCTACACCTTC
TRBD2	TRBV11-2	TRBJ2-1	16	.	CASSSGTSGRRNEQFF	TGTGCCAGCAGCTCCGGGACTAGCGGGAGGAGGAATGAGCAGTTCTTC
.	TRBV28	TRBJ1-1	13	few	CASSLMSVTEAFF	TGTGCCAGCAGTTTAATGTCTGTGACTGAAGCTTTCTTT
.	TRBV30	TRBJ1-3	15	few	CAWSRGRYSGNTIYF	TGTGCCTGGAGTAGGGGCAGATACTCTGGAAACACCATATATTTT
.	TRBV6-5	TRBJ1-1	13	.	CASTKLMNTEAFF	TGTGCCAGCACCAAACTGATGAACACTGAAGCTTTCTTT
.	TRBV29-1	TRBJ2-3	13	few	CSVVGRYTDTQYF	TGCAGCGTTGTGGGCAGATACACAGATACGCAGTATTTT
TRBD1	TRBV18	TRBJ1-2	14	.	CASSNGQGGYGYTF	TGTGCCAGCTCCAACGGACAGGGAGGCTATGGCTACACCTTC
TRBD1	TRBV6-5	TRBJ1-5	15	.	CASEDRGRGNQPQHF	TGTGCCAGCGAAGACAGGGGCAGGGGCAATCAGCCCCAGCATTTT
TRBD1	TRBV29-1	TRBJ1-2	15	.	CSTQRTGGSNYGYTF	TGCAGCACCCAACGTACAGGGGGCTCTAACTATGGCTACACCTTC
TRBD2	TRBV25-1	TRBJ2-5	15	.	CASSDGGSPRETQYF	TGTGCCAGCAGTGATGGCGGGAGTCCCCGAGAGACCCAGTACTTC
.	TRBV19	TRBJ1-2	16	.	CASSAGRQPINYGYTF	TGTGCCAGTAGTGCCGGTAGACAGCCAATTAACTATGGCTACACCTTC
TRBD2	TRBV7-2	TRBJ2-7	16	.	CASSLARLAGGYEQYF	TGTGCCAGCAGCTTAGCCCGACTAGCGGGAGGCTACGAGCAGTACTTC
.	TRBV10-3	TRBJ2-5	14	.	CAISERRGQETQYF	TGTGCCATCAGTGAAAGGAGGGGCCAAGAGACCCAGTACTTC
.	TRBV30	TRBJ2-4	16	few	CAWSMGQAIAKNIQYF	TGTGCCTGGAGTATGGGGCAAGCCATAGCCAAAAACATTCAGTACTTC
.	TRBV19	TRBJ2-4	15	.	CASSVGTLAKNIQYF	TGTGCCAGTAGTGTGGGCACCCTAGCCAAAAACATTCAGTACTTC
.	TRBV7-2	TRBJ2-1	15	few	CASSLAGGLYSRQFF	TGTGCCAGCAGCTTAGCGGGAGGCCTGTACAGCCGGCAGTTCTTC
TRBD2	TRBV29-1	TRBJ2-3	14	few	CSVVSGRGPDTQYF	TGCAGCGTTGTTAGCGGGAGGGGACCAGATACGCAGTATTTT
.	TRBV20-1	TRBJ2-3	11	.	CSARGGDTQYF	TGCAGTGCTAGAGGGGGCGATACGCAGTATTTT
.	TRBV29-1	TRBJ2-5	12	.	CSVVIGSWEQYF	TGCAGCGTTGTTATCGGTTCTTGGGAGCAGTACTTC
.	TRBV9	TRBJ2-3	16	few	CASSPRGRAGTDTQYF	TGTGCCAGCAGCCCCAGGGGCAGGGCTGGAACAGATACGCAGTATTTT
TRBD2	TRBV11-1	TRBJ2-3	16	few	CASGGLAGGNTDTQYF	TGTGCCAGCGGGGGACTAGCGGGAGGAAACACAGATACGCAGTATTTT
.	TRBV6-5	TRBJ1-1	15	few	CASSYSEWMNTEAFF	TGTGCCAGCAGTTACTCGGAGTGGATGAACACTGAAGCTTTCTTT
TRBD2	TRBV18	TRBJ2-1	17	few	CASSPQSLAGTYNEQFF	TGTGCCAGCTCACCACAAAGTCTAGCGGGGACCTACAATGAGCAGTTCTTC
.	TRBV29-1	TRBJ2-3	15	few	CSVEDVEAGTDTQYF	TGCAGCGTTGAAGACGTCGAGGCTGGCACAGATACGCAGTATTTT
.	TRBV18	TRBJ1-5	15	few	CASSTRERGNQPQHF	TGTGCCAGCTCAACCAGGGAAAGGGGCAATCAGCCCCAGCATTTT
.	TRBV30	TRBJ1-4	14	.	CASQRGTLNEKLFF	TGTGCCTCCCAACGGGGAACCCTTAATGAAAAACTGTTTTTT
.	TRBV19	TRBJ2-1	17	few	CASTKDRLALSYNEQFF	TGTGCCAGTACGAAGGACAGACTAGCCCTATCCTACAATGAGCAGTTCTTC
.	TRBV18	TRBJ2-7	17	few	CASSDGTWRKDSYEQYF	TGTGCCAGCTCGGATGGGACATGGAGAAAAGACTCCTACGAGCAGTACTTC
.	TRBV9	TRBJ2-7	13	few	CASSDGNSYEQYF	TGTGCCAGCAGCGACGGGAACTCCTACGAGCAGTACTTC
.	TRBV11-2	TRBJ2-3	12	.	CASSSTGDHGFF	TGTGCCAGCAGCTCGACAGGAGATCACGGGTTTTTT
.	TRBV4-3	TRBJ2-7	13	few	CASSQGTGREQYF	TGCGCCAGCAGCCAAGGTACAGGTAGGGAGCAGTACTTC
.	TRBV10-3	TRBJ2-5	14	few	CAISHSGGVETQYF	TGTGCCATCAGTCACAGCGGAGGGGTGGAGACCCAGTACTTC